This T cell receptor (beta chain) was documented in a study of blood T cell repertoires in COVID-19. Overall study context: In each case, the material was cDNA or gDNA derived from T cells, B-cell-depleted T cells, or PBMCs.

In the original workflow: Using reference gene primer amplification, nucleated cell counts were estimated. TCRdb's copy holds only in-frame clones and misses some; the assay was immunoSEQ multiplex PCR. The V and J calls and clone size are taken from that table; D and trimming were inferred from the DNA. The sample lists 50,000 to 65,000 clones; around 74% were seen once. The V end lost 3 bases, the J end lost 5 bases, and 13 bases lay between the germline ends. Looked up from germline, CDR1 is LNHDA and CDR2 is SQIVND (reference sequence). The CDR3 extends over 14 amino acids. The chain has TRBV19 and TRBJ1-1; weak D call: TRBD1 (5 bases). The sequenced sample was peripheral blood. This receptor was identified in a woman aged 80 or over with acute or convalescent COVID-19. The CDR3 nucleotides read TGTGCCAGTAGTATCGTGGTAGGGGTAACTGAAGCTTTCTTT. It encodes CASSIVVGVTEAFF.